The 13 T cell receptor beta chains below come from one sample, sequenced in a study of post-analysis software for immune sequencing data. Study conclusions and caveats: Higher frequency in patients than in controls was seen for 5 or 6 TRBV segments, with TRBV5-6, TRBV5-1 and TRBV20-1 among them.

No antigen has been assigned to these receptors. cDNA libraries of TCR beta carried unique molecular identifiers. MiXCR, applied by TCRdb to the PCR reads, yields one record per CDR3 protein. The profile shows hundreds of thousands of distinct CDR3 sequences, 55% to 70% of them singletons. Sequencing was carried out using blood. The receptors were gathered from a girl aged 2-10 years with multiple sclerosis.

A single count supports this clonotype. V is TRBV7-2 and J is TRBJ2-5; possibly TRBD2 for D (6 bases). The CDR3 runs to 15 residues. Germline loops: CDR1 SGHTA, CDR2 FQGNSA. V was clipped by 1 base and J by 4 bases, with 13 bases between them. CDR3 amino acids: CASSLVAGNGETQYF. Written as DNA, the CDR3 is TGTGCCAGCAGCTTAGTTGCGGGGAACGGAGAGACCCAGTACTTC.

The CDR3 bases are TGCAGCGTTGAGGTCGGTGACAGGCTCACAGATACGCAGTATTTT. Its translation: CSVEVGDRLTDTQYF. V is TRBV29-1 and J is TRBJ2-3; possibly TRBD1 for D (6 bases). The V gene lost 3 bases and the J gene lost 2 bases, with 15 bases spanning the gap. The germline V gene encodes CDR1 SQVTM and CDR2 ANQGSEA. This CDR3 has 15 residues.

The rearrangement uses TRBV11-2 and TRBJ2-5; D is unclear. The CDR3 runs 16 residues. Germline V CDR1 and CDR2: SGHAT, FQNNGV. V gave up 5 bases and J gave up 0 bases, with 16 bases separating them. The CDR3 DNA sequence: TGTGCCAGCAGCGCTATAGGTGGCGGATACCAAGAGACCCAGTACTTC. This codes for CASSAIGGGYQETQYF.

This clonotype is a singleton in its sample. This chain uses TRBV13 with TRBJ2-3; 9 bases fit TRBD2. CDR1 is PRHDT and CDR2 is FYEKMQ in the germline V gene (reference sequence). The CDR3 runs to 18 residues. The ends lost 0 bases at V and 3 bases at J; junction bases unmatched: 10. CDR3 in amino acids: CASSLGNSGRWGTDTQYF. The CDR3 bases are TGTGCCAGCAGCTTAGGGAATAGCGGGAGATGGGGAACAGATACGCAGTATTTT.

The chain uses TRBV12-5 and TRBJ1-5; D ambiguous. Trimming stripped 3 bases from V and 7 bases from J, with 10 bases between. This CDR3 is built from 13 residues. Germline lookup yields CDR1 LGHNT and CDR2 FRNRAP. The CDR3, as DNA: TGTGCTAGTGGTTTAAGCGGCGGCCAGCCCCAGCATTTT. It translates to CASGLSGGQPQHF. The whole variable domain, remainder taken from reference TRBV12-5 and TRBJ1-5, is DARVTQTPRHKVTEMGQEVTMRCQPILGHNTVFWYRQTMMQGLELLAYFRNRAPLDDSGMPKDRFSAEMPDATLATLKIQPSEPRDSAVYFCASGLSGGQPQHFGDGTRLSIL.

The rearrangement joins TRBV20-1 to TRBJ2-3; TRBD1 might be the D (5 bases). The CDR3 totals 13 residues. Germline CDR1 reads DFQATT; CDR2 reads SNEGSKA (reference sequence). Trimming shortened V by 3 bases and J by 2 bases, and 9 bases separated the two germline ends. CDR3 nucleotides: TGCAGTGCTAGTCTGACAGTCACAGATACGCAGTATTTT. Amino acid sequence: CSASLTVTDTQYF.

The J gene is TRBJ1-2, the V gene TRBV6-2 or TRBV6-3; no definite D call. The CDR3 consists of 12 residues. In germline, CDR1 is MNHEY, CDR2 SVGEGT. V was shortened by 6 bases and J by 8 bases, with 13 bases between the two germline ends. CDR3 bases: TGTGCCAGCAGGGAGTTTCGGGGAGGCTACACCTTC. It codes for CASREFRGGYTF.

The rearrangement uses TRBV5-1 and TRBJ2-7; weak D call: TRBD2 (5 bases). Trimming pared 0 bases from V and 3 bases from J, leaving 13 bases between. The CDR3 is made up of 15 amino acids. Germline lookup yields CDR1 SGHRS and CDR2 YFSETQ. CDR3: CASSLGPSNVYEQYF. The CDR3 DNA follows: TGCGCCAGCAGCTTGGGCCCTAGCAATGTCTACGAGCAGTACTTC.

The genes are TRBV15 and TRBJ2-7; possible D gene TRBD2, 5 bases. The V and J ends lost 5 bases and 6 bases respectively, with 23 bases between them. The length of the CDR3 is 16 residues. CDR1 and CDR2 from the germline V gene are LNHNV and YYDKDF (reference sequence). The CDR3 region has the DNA TGTGCCACCAGCCTGCGGTGGACTCTGACTCTACGCGAGCAGTACTTC. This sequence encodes CATSLRWTLTLREQYF. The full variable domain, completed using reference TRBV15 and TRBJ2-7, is DAMVIQNPRYQVTQFGKPVTLSCSQTLNHNVMYWYQQKSSQAPKLLFHYYDKDFNNEADTPDNFQSRRPNTSFCFLDIRSPGLGDTAMYLCATSLRWTLTLREQYFGPGTRLTVT.

This CDR3 reads CSARDPGRGNTDTQYF. DNA for the CDR3: TGCAGTGCTAGAGATCCCGGGAGGGGGAATACAGATACGCAGTATTTT. J is TRBJ2-3 and V is TRBV20-1, with TRBD2 identical over 8 bases. Looked up from germline, CDR1 is DFQATT and CDR2 is SNEGSKA (reference sequence). This CDR3 spans 16 amino acids. J gave up 3 bases and V 0 bases, and 8 bases lay outside the gene matches.

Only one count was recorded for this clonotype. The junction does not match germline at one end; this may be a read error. The CDR3 bases are TGTGCCAGCAGCTTAGCAGGGACCACCCCCACAGTTACGCAGTATTTT. It is translated as CASSLAGTTPTVTQYF. The chain uses TRBV7-2 and TRBJ2-3; D may match TRBD1 or TRBD2 (5 bases each). CDR1 is SGHTA and CDR2 is FQGNSA in the germline V gene. The CDR3 runs 16 residues. Supplemented by reference TRBV7-2 and TRBJ2-3, the full variable domain reads GAGVSQSPSNKVTEKGKDVELRCDPISGHTALYWYRQSLGQGLEFLIYFQGNSAPDKSGLPSDRFSAERTGGSVSTLTIQRTQQEDSAVYLCASSLAGTTPTVTQYFGPGTRLTVL.

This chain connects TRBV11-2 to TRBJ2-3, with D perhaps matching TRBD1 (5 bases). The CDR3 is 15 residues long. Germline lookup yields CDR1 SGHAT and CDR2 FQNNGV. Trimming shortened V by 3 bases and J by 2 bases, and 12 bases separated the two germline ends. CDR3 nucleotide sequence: TGTGCCAGCAGCTTTCTCTCAGGGTCCACAGATACGCAGTATTTT. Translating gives CASSFLSGSTDTQYF. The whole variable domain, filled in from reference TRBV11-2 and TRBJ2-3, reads EAGVAQSPRYKIIEKRQSVAFWCNPISGHATLYWYQQILGQGPKLLIQFQNNGVVDDSQLPKDRFSAERLKGVDSTLKIQPAKLEDSAVYLCASSFLSGSTDTQYFGPGTRLTVL.

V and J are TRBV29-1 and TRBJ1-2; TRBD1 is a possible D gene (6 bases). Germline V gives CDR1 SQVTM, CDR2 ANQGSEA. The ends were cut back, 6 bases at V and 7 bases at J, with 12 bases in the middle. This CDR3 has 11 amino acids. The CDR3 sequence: CSVGGDRGYTF. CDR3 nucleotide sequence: TGCAGCGTAGGGGGGGACCGTGGCTACACCTTC. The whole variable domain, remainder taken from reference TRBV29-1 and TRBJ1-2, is SAVISQKPSRDICQRGTSLTIQCQVDSQVTMMFWYRQQPGQSLTLIATANQGSEATYESGFVIDKFPISRPNLTFSTLTVSNMSPEDSSIYLCSVGGDRGYTFGSGTRLTVV.